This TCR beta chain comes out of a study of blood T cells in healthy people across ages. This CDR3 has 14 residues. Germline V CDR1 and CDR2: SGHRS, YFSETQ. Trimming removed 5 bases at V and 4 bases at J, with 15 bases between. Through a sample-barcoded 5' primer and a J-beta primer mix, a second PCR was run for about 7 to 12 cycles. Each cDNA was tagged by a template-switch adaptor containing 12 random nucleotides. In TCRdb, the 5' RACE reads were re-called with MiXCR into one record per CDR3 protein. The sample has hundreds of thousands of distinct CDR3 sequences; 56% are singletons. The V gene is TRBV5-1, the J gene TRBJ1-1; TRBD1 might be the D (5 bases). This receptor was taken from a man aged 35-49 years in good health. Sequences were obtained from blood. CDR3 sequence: CASRIVGDGTEAFF. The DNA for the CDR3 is TGCGCCAGCAGGATAGTGGGGGATGGCACTGAAGCTTTCTTT. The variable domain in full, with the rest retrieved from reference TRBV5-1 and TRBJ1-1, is KAGVTQTPRYLIKTRGQQVTLSCSPISGHRSVSWYQQTPGQGLQFLFEYFSETQRNKGNFPGRFSGRQFSNSRSEMNVSTLELGDSALYLCASRIVGDGTEAFFGQGTRLTVV.